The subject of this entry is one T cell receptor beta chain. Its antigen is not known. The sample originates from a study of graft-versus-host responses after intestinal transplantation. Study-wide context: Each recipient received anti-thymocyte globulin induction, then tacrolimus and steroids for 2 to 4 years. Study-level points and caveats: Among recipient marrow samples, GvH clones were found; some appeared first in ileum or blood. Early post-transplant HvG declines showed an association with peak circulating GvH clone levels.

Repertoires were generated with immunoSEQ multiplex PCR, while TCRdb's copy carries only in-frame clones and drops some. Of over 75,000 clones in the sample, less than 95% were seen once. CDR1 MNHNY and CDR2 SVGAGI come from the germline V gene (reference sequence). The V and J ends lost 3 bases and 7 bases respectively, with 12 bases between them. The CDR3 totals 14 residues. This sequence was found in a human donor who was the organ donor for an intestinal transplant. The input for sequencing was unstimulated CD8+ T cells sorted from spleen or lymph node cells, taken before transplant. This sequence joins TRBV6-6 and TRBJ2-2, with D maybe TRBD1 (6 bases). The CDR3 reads CASSYNRVFGELFF. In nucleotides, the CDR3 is TGTGCCAGCAGTTATAACAGGGTATTCGGGGAGCTGTTTTTT.